The 19 T cell receptor beta chains reported below all come from one sample, sequenced in a study of blood T cell repertoires in COVID-19. Clones were sequenced by immunoSEQ multiplex PCR, and TCRdb holds only the in-frame ones, with some missing. The repertoire holds around 300,000 clones, around 90% seen once, with about 1.8% in the top ten. The sample comprised PBMCs or T cells enriched from blood (not recorded which). The receptors shown here come from a woman aged 40 to 50 who had recovered from COVID-19.

V gene TRBV25-1 combines with J gene TRBJ2-1, with a weak D call TRBD2 (6 bases). Trimming took off 2 bases at V and 3 bases at J, with 14 bases between the two ends. CDR3 size: 16 residues. CDR1 and CDR2 from the germline V gene are MGHDK and SYGVNS. The CDR3 bases are TGTGCCAGCAGTGAACTGGTGGGGGGTAACTACAATGAGCAGTTCTTC. Residues: CASSELVGGNYNEQFF. Variable domain in full (rest from reference TRBV25-1 and TRBJ2-1): EADIYQTPRYLVIGTGKKITLECSQTMGHDKMYWYQQDPGMELHLIHYSYGVNSTEKGDLSSESTVSRIRTEHFPLTLESARPSHTSQYLCASSELVGGNYNEQFFGPGTRLTVL.

CDR3 sequence: CASSLDLRNIQYF. The CDR3 region has the DNA TGTGCCAGCAGCTTAGATCTCCGAAACATTCAGTACTTC. The chain joins TRBV11-2 to TRBJ2-4; D unresolved. The CDR3 has 13 residues. V was trimmed by 0 bases and J by 6 bases, leaving 6 bases between them. CDR1 is SGHAT, CDR2 FQNNGV, per germline.

The chain recombines TRBV7-9 with TRBJ2-1, with D tentatively TRBD2 (6 bases). Trimming removed 6 bases at V and 9 bases at J, with 12 bases between. The CDR3 sequence is 12 residues long. Per the germline V gene, CDR1 is SEHNR and CDR2 is FQNEAQ (reference sequence). This CDR3 is CASRREEGEQFF. CDR3 nucleotides: TGTGCCAGCAGGAGGGAGGAAGGTGAGCAGTTCTTC. Variable domain in full (rest from reference TRBV7-9 and TRBJ2-1): DTGVSQNPRHKITKRGQNVTFRCDPISEHNRLYWYRQTLGQGPEFLTYFQNEAQLEKSRLLSDRFSAERPKGSFSTLEIQRTEQGDSAMYLCASRREEGEQFFGPGTRLTVL.

The J gene is TRBJ1-6, the V gene TRBV5-1, with 7 bases aligning to TRBD1. This CDR3 contains 15 residues. The V segment lost 4 bases and the J segment 7 bases; nucleotides outside the gene matches: 8. Germline values: CDR1 SGHRS, CDR2 YFSETQ. CDR3 amino acids: CASSASGGTNSPLHF. The CDR3 coding sequence is TGCGCCAGCAGCGCTTCAGGGGGGACCAATTCACCCCTCCACTTT.

The J gene is TRBJ1-1, the V gene TRBV4-3, with no clear D. Germline CDR1 LGHNA, CDR2 YSLEER. The CDR3 contains 14 residues. With 4 bases removed from V and 6 bases from J, the gap between germline ends came to 15 bases. The CDR3 here is CASSLEARGPEAFF. DNA for the CDR3: TGCGCCAGCAGCCTCGAAGCGCGGGGTCCTGAAGCTTTCTTT.

The chain is built from TRBV21-1 and TRBJ1-2; the tabulated D call, TRBD1, remains unverified against the DNA. TRBV21-1 represents a pseudogene. The CDR3 has 18 residues. The CDR3 reads CASSKGCGPGQAPYGYTF. The CDR3 nucleotides are TGTGCCAGCAGCAAGGGGTGCGGCCCGGGACAGGCCCCCTATGGCTACACCTTC.

The CDR3 sequence is CASSLGAGASTDTQYF. CDR3 bases: TGCGCCAGCAGCTTGGGGGCGGGGGCTAGCACAGATACGCAGTATTTT. The rearrangement joins TRBV5-1 to TRBJ2-3, with a weak D call TRBD2 (7 bases). Germline CDR1 SGHRS, CDR2 YFSETQ. CDR3 size: 16 residues. V was shortened by 0 bases and J by 0 bases, with 11 bases between the two germline ends. The full variable domain, with the rest looked up from reference TRBV5-1 and TRBJ2-3, is KAGVTQTPRYLIKTRGQQVTLSCSPISGHRSVSWYQQTPGQGLQFLFEYFSETQRNKGNFPGRFSGRQFSNSRSEMNVSTLELGDSALYLCASSLGAGASTDTQYFGPGTRLTVL.

The J gene is TRBJ2-2, the V gene TRBV7-4; maybe TRBD1 (6 bases). The germline CDR1 and CDR2 sequences are SGHVT and SQSDAQ. The CDR3 is made up of 15 amino acids. The V end lost 5 bases, the J end lost 4 bases, and 14 bases lay between the germline ends. The CDR3: CASSNHRECTGELFF. The DNA for the CDR3 is TGTGCCAGCAGCAATCACAGGGAATGCACCGGGGAGCTGTTTTTT.

The chain carries TRBV2 and TRBJ1-1, with 8 bases lining up with TRBD1. CDR1 is SNHLY and CDR2 is FYNNEI in the germline V gene. The CDR3 has 13 amino acids. V lost 8 bases to trimming and J lost 1 base; unmatched junction nucleotides: 3. The CDR3 DNA reads as TGTGCCAGCGGCGGGACAGGGAACACTGAAGCTTTCTTT. Its translation: CASGGTGNTEAFF.

The rearrangement links TRBV30 to TRBJ2-1; D is perhaps TRBD1 (6 bases). Looked up from germline, CDR1 is GTSNPN and CDR2 is SVGIG (reference sequence). The V and J ends lost 3 bases and 0 bases respectively, with 15 bases between them. CDR3 size: 16 residues. Written as DNA, the CDR3 is TGTGCCTGGAGAGAGACAGGTGGTGGCTCCTACAATGAGCAGTTCTTC. Translated, it gives CAWRETGGGSYNEQFF.

The chain is built from TRBV6-1 and TRBJ2-1; 10 nucleotides align to TRBD2. The CDR3 contains 16 residues. Looked up from germline, CDR1 is MNHNS and CDR2 is SASEGT. After removal of 2 bases from V and 9 bases from J, the junction contained 10 bases not matched to a gene. The CDR3: CASSEWSGGVGGEQFF. The CDR3 region has the DNA TGTGCCAGCAGTGAATGGAGCGGGGGGGTAGGCGGTGAGCAGTTCTTC.

CDR3 amino acids: CASSQAPVAGEGYTF. The CDR3 DNA follows: TGTGCCAGCAGCCAAGCCCCGGTGGCAGGGGAAGGCTACACCTTC. V usage is TRBV3-1 (or the pseudogene TRBV3-2) and J usage is TRBJ1-2, with D maybe TRBD1 (6 bases). Germline assignment: CDR1 LGHDT and CDR2 YNNKEL (reference sequence). This CDR3 has 15 amino acids. The V and J ends lost 1 base and 8 bases respectively, with 17 bases between them.

The chain employs TRBV3-1 (or the pseudogene TRBV3-2) and TRBJ1-2; D unresolved. V gave up 0 bases and J gave up 0 bases, with 11 bases separating them. The CDR3 contains 16 residues. Looked up from germline, CDR1 is LGHDT and CDR2 is YNNKEL (reference sequence). CDR3 protein: CASSQESGISNYGYTF. CDR3 nucleotides: TGTGCCAGCAGCCAAGAGTCGGGAATTTCTAACTATGGCTACACCTTC.

This clone was recorded a few times. The rearrangement links TRBV6-5 to TRBJ1-2, with 10 bases identical to TRBD1. The germline CDR1 and CDR2 sequences are MNHEY and SVGAGI. The ends lost 2 bases at V and 8 bases at J; junction bases unmatched: 5. This CDR3 region has 14 residues. In nucleotides, the CDR3 is TGTGCCAGCAGTTACCGACAGGGGGCGGGAGGCTACACCTTC. Its translation: CASSYRQGAGGYTF.

The J gene is TRBJ1-4, the V gene TRBV11-2, with TRBD1 matching over 8 bases. CDR1 and CDR2 from the germline V gene are SGHAT and FQNNGV. J lost 0 bases, V lost 4 bases, and 7 bases had no gene match. The CDR3 is made up of 17 amino acids. The CDR3 sequence: CASSSGQGRSTNEKLFF. For the CDR3, the DNA is TGTGCCAGCAGCTCCGGACAGGGAAGGTCAACTAATGAAAAACTGTTTTTT. The whole variable domain, filled in from reference TRBV11-2 and TRBJ1-4, reads EAGVAQSPRYKIIEKRQSVAFWCNPISGHATLYWYQQILGQGPKLLIQFQNNGVVDDSQLPKDRFSAERLKGVDSTLKIQPAKLEDSAVYLCASSSGQGRSTNEKLFFGSGTQLSVL.

This CDR3 is CASRARGDYNSPLHF. The CDR3 region has the DNA TGTGCCAGCAGAGCCCGGGGAGACTATAATTCACCCCTCCACTTT. J is TRBJ1-6 and V is TRBV2, with D hard to call. Looked up from germline, CDR1 is SNHLY and CDR2 is FYNNEI. V was clipped by 6 bases and J by 3 bases, with 12 bases between them. The CDR3 has 15 amino acids.

The V and J genes are TRBV20-1 and TRBJ1-1, with 11 bases that match TRBD1. Looked up from germline, CDR1 is DFQATT and CDR2 is SNEGSKA (reference sequence). Unmatched junction bases numbered 5, after V lost 3 bases and J lost 5 bases. The CDR3 is 14 amino acids. The CDR3 sequence is CSASNRDRGTEAFF. The CDR3 DNA reads as TGCAGTGCTAGTAACCGGGACAGGGGGACTGAAGCTTTCTTT.

A few counts support this clone. The chain carries TRBV11-2 and TRBJ2-5; 8 positions agree with TRBD1. This CDR3 comprises 14 residues. Germline CDR1 reads SGHAT; CDR2 reads FQNNGV. V lost 5 bases and J lost 5; bases outside the gene matches: 7. CDR3 sequence (DNA): TGTGCCAGCAGCCCCGACAGGGGCTGGGAGACCCAGTACTTC. Its translation: CASSPDRGWETQYF.

The V and J genes are TRBV6-6 and TRBJ2-5; weak D call: TRBD1 (5 bases). V was cut by 2 bases and J by 6 bases, with 13 bases left in between. Germline-derived CDR1 and CDR2 are MNHNY and SVGAGI (reference sequence). CDR3 length equals 14 residues. CDR3 in amino acids: CASSYGAVEKTQYF. Here the CDR3 DNA reads TGTGCCAGCAGTTACGGGGCCGTTGAGAAGACCCAGTACTTC.